This TCR beta chain is from a study of T cell responses to AZD1222 COVID-19 vaccine. Study summary: The analysis combined second doses at about 4 or about 12 weeks. Regarding the study as a whole: The sample set comprised mostly white British donors with more females, and clonal diversity was possibly underestimated. Along spike, vaccine-associated CD4 TCRs were found throughout, with dominance at 160-218 and 743-854. Spike-specific TCR breadth and depth grew following two AZD1222 doses.

CDR3 size: 16 residues. With 7 bases clipped from V and 4 bases from J, the junction kept 6 bases outside the gene matches. Germline assignment: CDR1 KGHDR and CDR2 SFDVKD. On this clone: The antigen is undetermined.

This table comes from immunoSEQ multiplex PCR, and its TCRdb copy is limited to in-frame clones, with some not included. In the table there are 50,000 to 55,000 clones, about four fifths of which are singletons. The sequencing used peripheral blood, collected on day 0 of AZD1222 vaccination. This clonotype was obtained from an adult in good health. The J gene is TRBJ2-5, the V gene TRBV24-1; 15 positions match TRBD2. CDR3: CATSSGLAGGGETQYF. DNA for the CDR3: TGTGCCACCAGCTCGGGACTAGCGGGAGGCGGAGAGACCCAGTACTTC.